This T cell receptor (beta chain) emerged from a study of T cells expressing NK-cell markers. About the study: Sorted CD3+CD56+NKG2C+, CD3+CD56+NKG2C- and CD3+CD56-NKG2C+ T cells supplied TCR beta repertoires.

Germline-derived CDR1 and CDR2 are SGHRS and YFSETQ. CDR3 size: 14 residues. TCR beta cDNA was generated via 5'RACE template switching incorporating UMIs. Reprocessing the 5' RACE reads, TCRdb reports a single entry for every CDR3 protein and omits DNA. This sample's table has some 390,000 distinct CDR3 sequences. V and J are TRBV5-1 and TRBJ2-3; TCRdb's D call of TRBD1 is untestable without DNA. Sequencing was carried out using blood T cells: a sorted CD56 or NKG2C T cell subset, CD4+ or CD8+ T cells, or bulk PBMC T cells (not recorded which). The clonotype comes from a woman aged 45-65 years in good health. CDR3 region: CASSRQTGTDTQYF.